The 13 T cell receptor beta chains below all came from one sample that was sequenced in a study of graft-versus-host responses after intestinal transplantation. Their antigens are not known. TCRdb's table, derived via immunoSEQ multiplex PCR, lists solely in-frame clones and lacks some. Seen here are about 70,000 clones, around 87% observed once, and the top ten hold approximately 4.1%. The specimen was unstimulated CD8+ T cells sorted from spleen or lymph node cells, collected before transplant. The source of these receptors is a human donor who was the organ donor for an intestinal transplant.

The J gene is TRBJ2-7, the V gene TRBV7-8; 8 bases are shared with TRBD1. In germline, CDR1 is SGHVS, CDR2 FQNEAQ. This CDR3 comprises 15 residues. The ends lost 2 bases at V and 2 bases at J; junction bases unmatched: 5. The DNA of the CDR3 is TGTGCCAGCAGCTTACAGACAGGGGACCCCTACGAGCAGTACGTC. This translates into CASSLQTGDPYEQYV.

This rearrangement joins TRBV4-1 to TRBJ1-5; the match to TRBD1 covers 7 bases. CDR3 length: 16 residues. The V gene end was trimmed by 4 bases and the J gene end by 4 bases; junction bases not matched to a gene: 10. Germline CDR1 reads MGHRA; CDR2 reads YSYEKL. CDR3 DNA: TGCGCCAGCAGCCTTGGCTTTGACAGGGCGAATCAGCCCCAGCATTTT. Its translation: CASSLGFDRANQPQHF.

This clone was recorded once. The J gene is TRBJ2-5, the V gene TRBV4-3; 8 bases are a match to TRBD2. Trimming cost V 4 bases and J 1 base; bases outside gene matches: 5. The length of the CDR3 is 15 residues. The germline gives CDR1 LGHNA, CDR2 YSLEER. CDR3 sequence: CASSPLLAAQETQYF. Here the CDR3 DNA reads TGCGCCAGCAGCCCGTTACTAGCGGCCCAAGAGACCCAGTACTTC.

The chain combines TRBV7-8 with TRBJ2-7; D may be TRBD1 (5 bases). Germline V gene lookup returns CDR1 SGHVS and CDR2 FQNEAQ. CDR3 length: 14 residues. Trimming removed 5 bases from V and 1 base from J, with 12 bases in between. Written as DNA, the CDR3 is TGTGCCAGCAGCATCGGACACCTTTCCTACGAGCAGTACGTC. Amino acids: CASSIGHLSYEQYV.

The chain combines TRBV6-1 with TRBJ2-5; TRBD1 is a possible D gene (5 bases). This CDR3 has 15 residues. Trimming stripped 5 bases from V and 5 bases from J, with 18 bases between. The germline V gene encodes CDR1 MNHNS and CDR2 SASEGT. The CDR3 nucleotides read TGTGCCAGCAGTCGAATCGCCGGACAAATGGAGACCCAGTACTTC. This sequence encodes CASSRIAGQMETQYF.

The rearrangement joins TRBV2 to TRBJ2-5; 8 nucleotides align to TRBD1. CDR1 SNHLY and CDR2 FYNNEI come from the germline V gene. V gave up 6 bases and J gave up 5 bases; unmatched junction bases: 14. The CDR3 spans 16 residues. CDR3 in DNA: TGTGCCAGCAGCCTACCGGAATCAGGGGGCTATGAGACCCAGTACTTC. Encoded protein: CASSLPESGGYETQYF. The variable domain in full, with the rest retrieved from reference TRBV2 and TRBJ2-5, is EPEVTQTPSHQVTQMGQEVILRCVPISNHLYFYWYRQILGQKVEFLVSFYNNEISEKSEIFDDQFSVERPDGSNFTLKIRSTKLEDSAMYFCASSLPESGGYETQYFGPGTRLLVL.

The chain links TRBV27 to TRBJ1-1; 10 bases line up with TRBD1. The CDR3 totals 14 residues. Germline V gives CDR1 MNHEY, CDR2 SMNVEV (reference sequence). V shed 3 bases and J 3 bases; nucleotides not matched to a gene: 1. This CDR3 reads CASSLTGGYTEAFF. CDR3 in DNA: TGTGCCAGCAGTTTGACAGGGGGCTACACTGAAGCTTTCTTT.

This clone was seen a single time. The chain employs TRBV2 and TRBJ2-5; 9 bases align to TRBD2. V shed 5 bases, J shed 5 bases, and the junction held 12 bases outside the gene matches. The CDR3 is made up of 16 amino acids. The germline V gene encodes CDR1 SNHLY and CDR2 FYNNEI. CDR3 sequence (DNA): TGTGCCAGCAGTCCAGCAGGCGGGGGGGCCGATGAGACCCAGTACTTC. Translating it yields CASSPAGGGADETQYF.

The J gene is TRBJ1-2, the V gene TRBV6-4; D is possibly TRBD1 (5 bases). The CDR3 is 14 amino acids. V was trimmed by 6 bases and J by 4 bases, leaving 15 bases between them. Germline V gene lookup returns CDR1 MRHNA and CDR2 SNTAGT. This CDR3 is CASSPGGEFYGYTF. CDR3 coding DNA: TGTGCCAGCAGCCCCGGGGGAGAATTCTATGGCTACACCTTC.

The chain recombines TRBV28 with TRBJ1-4, with 12 bases matching TRBD1. J lost 6 bases, V lost 11 bases, and 13 bases had no gene match. CDR1 and CDR2 from the germline V gene are MDHEN and SYDVKM. The CDR3 covers 16 residues. The CDR3 nucleotides are TGTGCCGGCCAGTCCCGGGACAGGGGGCGGGATGAAAAACTGTTTTTT. It specifies CAGQSRDRGRDEKLFF.

V is TRBV10-1 and J is TRBJ1-1; 7 bases align to TRBD1. CDR1 is WNHNN, CDR2 SYGVQD, per germline (reference sequence). This CDR3 region has 14 residues. The V segment lost 5 bases and the J segment 1 base; nucleotides outside the gene matches: 4. CDR3 protein: CASSRDSSNTEAFF. DNA for the CDR3: TGCGCCAGCAGTCGGGACAGTTCGAACACTGAAGCTTTCTTT.

The rearrangement uses TRBV11-2 and TRBJ2-1; no reliable D call. Germline V lookup: CDR1 SGHAT, CDR2 FQNNGV. Trimming removed 5 bases from V and 6 bases from J, with 17 bases in between. This CDR3 contains 15 residues. CDR3 bases: TGTGCCAGCAGCAAGGCAGGCACCTACAGCAATGAGCAGTTCTTC. It is translated as CASSKAGTYSNEQFF.

The V gene is TRBV7-2, the J gene TRBJ1-6; weak D call: TRBD1 (5 bases). This CDR3 region has 17 residues. Germline V gene sequence: CDR1 SGHTA, CDR2 FQGNSA. Trimming removed 5 bases at V and 0 bases at J, with 14 bases between. The CDR3 DNA reads as TGTGCCAGCAGCACGGGACTCCCGAGCTCCTATAATTCACCCCTCCACTTT. Protein: CASSTGLPSSYNSPLHF.